This entry is about one T cell receptor (beta chain). The antigen is undetermined. The source of the sample is a study of vaccination and CD4 T cells after COVID-19. Cultured CD4+ T-cell DNA underwent Oncomine TCR Beta short-read sequencing. TCRdb ran MiXCR on the PCR reads and lists one entry per CDR3 protein. The sample records about 25,000 distinct CDR3 sequences, around 45% being singletons. The CDR3 sequence is 12 residues long. Germline V gene data show CDR1 as MNHEY and CDR2 as SVGEGT. V was pared by 6 bases and J by 12 bases, with 8 bases of the junction left unmatched. Regarding treatment: approximately nine-day PBMC culture with coronavirus spike peptide pools or control peptides (ViraFEST assay).

The chain recombines TRBV6-2 or TRBV6-3 with TRBJ2-1; 7 nucleotides align to TRBD2. This TCR derives from a human donor who had recovered from COVID-19. Sequenced input: CD4+ T cells from blood, cultured in vitro. As DNA, the CDR3 is TGTGCCAGCAGCCGAATGACTAGCCCGCAGTTCTTC. Amino acid sequence: CASSRMTSPQFF.